Listed here are 9 T cell receptor beta chains from one sample, sequenced in a study of T cell repertoires in cytomegalovirus infection. TCRdb re-called the reads through MiXCR, storing one row per CDR3 protein. This repertoire shows about 530,000 distinct CDR3 sequences, around 27% found once; its top ten account for less than 15%. The sample consisted of PBMCs. The receptor source for this set is a human donor in good health (CMV status not recorded). Some clones in this sample may be carry-over from other donors' samples.

This clonotype was seen at least ten times. This chain uses TRBV7-2 with TRBJ2-1; possible D gene TRBD2, 7 bases. Looked up from germline, CDR1 is SGHTA and CDR2 is FQGNSA. This CDR3 spans 17 amino acids. The germline V and J ends were trimmed by 2 bases and 1 base, with 15 bases remaining between them. CDR3 DNA sequence: TGTGCCAGCAGCTTATACGGGGGGCGCGGATCCTACAATGAGCAGTTCTTC. Translating it yields CASSLYGGRGSYNEQFF.

This clonotype showed up just a few times. The J gene is TRBJ2-7, the V gene TRBV20-1; D may be TRBD2 (5 bases). The CDR3 spans 12 residues. Per the germline V gene, CDR1 is DFQATT and CDR2 is SNEGSKA (reference sequence). Trimming stripped 5 bases from V and 6 bases from J, with 14 bases between. The CDR3 reads CSAATTPFEQYF. CDR3 sequence (DNA): TGCAGTGCTGCGACTACCCCCTTCGAGCAGTACTTC.

Many counts were recorded for this clonotype. This sequence joins TRBV7-2 and TRBJ1-5, with 9 bases that match TRBD1. The CDR3 runs to 18 residues. Germline values: CDR1 SGHTA, CDR2 FQGNSA. Trimming cost V 5 bases and J 0 bases; bases outside gene matches: 11. The CDR3 reads CASSTRTGERNSNQPQHF. The CDR3 DNA reads as TGTGCCAGCAGCACGCGGACAGGGGAAAGGAATAGCAATCAGCCCCAGCATTTT.

This clonotype was seen a handful of times. The gene calls are TRBV12-3 or TRBV12-4 and TRBJ1-5; weak D call: TRBD1 (6 bases). V shed 4 bases and J shed 6 bases, with 16 bases lying between them. The CDR3 has 15 amino acids. CDR3: CASSYQGGGSQPQHF. The CDR3 DNA reads TGTGCCAGCAGTTACCAAGGGGGGGGATCTCAGCCCCAGCATTTT.

The J gene is TRBJ2-2, the V gene TRBV7-2; D is ambiguous. The CDR3 totals 16 residues. V gave up 3 bases and J gave up 2 bases, with 13 bases separating them. Germline-derived CDR1 and CDR2 are SGHTA and FQGNSA. In nucleotides, the CDR3 is TGTGCCAGCAGCTTTATAGGCGCCCTTAACACCGGGGAGCTGTTTTTT. The encoded protein is CASSFIGALNTGELFF. Full variable domain (rest looked up from reference TRBV7-2 and TRBJ2-2): GAGVSQSPSNKVTEKGKDVELRCDPISGHTALYWYRQSLGQGLEFLIYFQGNSAPDKSGLPSDRFSAERTGGSVSTLTIQRTQQEDSAVYLCASSFIGALNTGELFFGEGSRLTVL.

V usage is TRBV7-6 and J usage is TRBJ2-7; 9 nucleotides align to TRBD2. The CDR3 is 17 amino acids. V shed 5 bases, J shed 4 bases, and the junction held 15 bases outside the gene matches. Germline V CDR1 and CDR2: SGHVS, FNYEAQ. The CDR3 region has the DNA TGTGCCAGCAGCCCCGAGGGCGTACTAGCGGGCATTTACGAGCAGTACTTC. Translation gives CASSPEGVLAGIYEQYF.

The chain has TRBV4-2 and TRBJ2-5, with 7 positions matching TRBD1. Germline V gives CDR1 LGHNA, CDR2 YNFKEQ. The CDR3 has 15 residues. Trimming at V came to 3 bases and at J to 7 bases, leaving 11 bases not matched to a gene. DNA for the CDR3: TGTGCCAGCAGCCAGGCTACTCAGGGGGTCGTGACCCAGTACTTC. Translated, it gives CASSQATQGVVTQYF.

This clonotype was recorded many times. V usage is TRBV6-5 and J usage is TRBJ1-1; 8 nucleotides line up with TRBD1. CDR1 and CDR2 from the germline V gene are MNHEY and SVGAGI. The CDR3 length is 15 residues. V lost 4 bases to trimming and J lost 1 base; unmatched junction nucleotides: 5. In DNA, the CDR3 is TGTGCCAGCAGTTCCGACAGGGGACCGAACACTGAAGCTTTCTTT. It translates to CASSSDRGPNTEAFF.

This chain uses TRBV20-1 with TRBJ1-2, with 7 bases fitting TRBD1. V dropped 1 base and J dropped 3; count of bases not matched to a gene: 8. Germline assignment: CDR1 DFQATT and CDR2 SNEGSKA (reference sequence). CDR3 length: 15 amino acids. For the CDR3, the DNA is TGCAGTGCTAGAGGTGCAGGGGGAGACCACTATGGCTACACCTTC. Translation: CSARGAGGDHYGYTF.